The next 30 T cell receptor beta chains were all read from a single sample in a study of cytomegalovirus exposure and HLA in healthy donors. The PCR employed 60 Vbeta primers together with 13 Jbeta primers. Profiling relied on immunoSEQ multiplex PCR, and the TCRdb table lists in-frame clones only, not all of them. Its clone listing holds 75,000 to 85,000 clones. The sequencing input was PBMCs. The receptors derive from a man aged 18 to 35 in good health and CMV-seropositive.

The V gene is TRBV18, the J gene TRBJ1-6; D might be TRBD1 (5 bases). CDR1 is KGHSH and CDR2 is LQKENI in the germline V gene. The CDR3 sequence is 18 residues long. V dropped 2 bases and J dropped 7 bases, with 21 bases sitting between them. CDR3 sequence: CASSPIQVGGAVNSPLHF. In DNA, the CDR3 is TGTGCCAGCTCACCAATTCAAGTCGGAGGGGCGGTAAATTCACCCCTCCACTTT.

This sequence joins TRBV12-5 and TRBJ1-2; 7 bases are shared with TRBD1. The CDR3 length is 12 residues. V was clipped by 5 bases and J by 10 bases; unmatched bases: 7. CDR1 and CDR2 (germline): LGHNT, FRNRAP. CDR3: CASGRDRKTYTF. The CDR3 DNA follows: TGTGCTAGTGGTCGGGACAGAAAGACCTACACCTTC.

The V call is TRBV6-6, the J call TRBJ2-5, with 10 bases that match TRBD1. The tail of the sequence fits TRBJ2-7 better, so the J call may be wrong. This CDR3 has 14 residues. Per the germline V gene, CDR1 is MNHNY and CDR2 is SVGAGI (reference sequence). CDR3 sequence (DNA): TGTGCCAGCATCGACAGGGGGCTCTCCTACGAGCAGTACTTC. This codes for CASIDRGLSYEQYF.

CDR3 residues: CASSEALRSGSSYNEQFF. CDR3 DNA: TGTGCCAGCAGTGAAGCGCTTCGGAGCGGTAGCTCCTACAATGAGCAGTTCTTC. The chain combines TRBV6-1 with TRBJ2-1, with a tentative D call TRBD2 (5 bases). Germline V gene data show CDR1 as MNHNS and CDR2 as SASEGT. CDR3 length: 18 amino acids. Trimming removed 0 bases at V and 0 bases at J, with 15 bases between.

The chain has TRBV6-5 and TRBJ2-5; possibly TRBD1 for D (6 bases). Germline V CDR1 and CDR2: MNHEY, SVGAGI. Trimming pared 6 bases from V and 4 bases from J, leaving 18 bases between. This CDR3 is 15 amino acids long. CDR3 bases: TGTGCCAGCAGCGACGTCGGACAGCCGATAGAGACCCAGTACTTC. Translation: CASSDVGQPIETQYF.

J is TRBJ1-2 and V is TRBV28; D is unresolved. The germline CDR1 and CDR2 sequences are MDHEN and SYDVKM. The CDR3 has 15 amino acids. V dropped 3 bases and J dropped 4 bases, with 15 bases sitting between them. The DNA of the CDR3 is TGTGCCAGCAGTTTTGTGCAGCAGAGGTTCTATGGCTACACCTTC. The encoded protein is CASSFVQQRFYGYTF.

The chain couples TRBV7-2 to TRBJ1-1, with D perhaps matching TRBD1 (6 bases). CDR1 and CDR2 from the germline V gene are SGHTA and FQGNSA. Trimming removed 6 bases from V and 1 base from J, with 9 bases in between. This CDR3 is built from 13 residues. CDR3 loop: CASREDRNTEAFF. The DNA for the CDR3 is TGTGCCAGCAGAGAGGACAGGAACACTGAAGCTTTCTTT.

The chain's CDR3 is CASSRDREISGNTIYF. DNA of the CDR3: TGTGCCAGCAGCCGAGACAGGGAGATTTCTGGAAACACCATATATTTT. The V gene is TRBV7-9, the J gene TRBJ1-3, with 7 nucleotides matching TRBD1. Trimming at V came to 5 bases and at J to 1 base, leaving 8 bases not matched to a gene. This CDR3 is built from 16 residues. CDR1 and CDR2 from the germline V gene are SEHNR and FQNEAQ (reference sequence).

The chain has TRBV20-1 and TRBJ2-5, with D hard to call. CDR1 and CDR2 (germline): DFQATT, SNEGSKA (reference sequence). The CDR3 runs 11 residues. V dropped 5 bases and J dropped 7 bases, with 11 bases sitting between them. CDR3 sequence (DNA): TGCAGTGCTTCGGAGTCGGTGACCCAGTACTTC. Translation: CSASESVTQYF.

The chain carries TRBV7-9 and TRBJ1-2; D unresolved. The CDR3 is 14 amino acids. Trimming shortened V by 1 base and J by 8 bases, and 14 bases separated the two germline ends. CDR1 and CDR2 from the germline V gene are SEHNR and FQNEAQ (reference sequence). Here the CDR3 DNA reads TGTGCCAGCAGCTTAGGCTCGGTAGGGAGCGGCTACACCTTC. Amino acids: CASSLGSVGSGYTF.

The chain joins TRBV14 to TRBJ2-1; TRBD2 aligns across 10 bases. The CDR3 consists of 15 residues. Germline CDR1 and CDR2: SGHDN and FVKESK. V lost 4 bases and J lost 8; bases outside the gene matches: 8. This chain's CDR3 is CASSPYPGLAYEQFF. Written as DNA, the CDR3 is TGTGCCAGCAGCCCCTACCCGGGACTAGCGTATGAGCAGTTCTTC.

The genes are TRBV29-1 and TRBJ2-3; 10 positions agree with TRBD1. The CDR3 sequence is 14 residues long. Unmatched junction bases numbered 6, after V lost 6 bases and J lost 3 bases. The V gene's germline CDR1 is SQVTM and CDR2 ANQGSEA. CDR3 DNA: TGCAGCGTCGAGGACAGGGGGGTGACAGATACGCAGTATTTT. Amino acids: CSVEDRGVTDTQYF.

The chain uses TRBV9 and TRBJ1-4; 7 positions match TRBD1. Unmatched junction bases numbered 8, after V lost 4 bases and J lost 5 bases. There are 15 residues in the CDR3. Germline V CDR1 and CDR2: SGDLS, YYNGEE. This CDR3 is CASSHTGTDNEKLFF. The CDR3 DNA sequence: TGTGCCAGCAGCCATACCGGGACAGACAATGAAAAACTGTTTTTT.

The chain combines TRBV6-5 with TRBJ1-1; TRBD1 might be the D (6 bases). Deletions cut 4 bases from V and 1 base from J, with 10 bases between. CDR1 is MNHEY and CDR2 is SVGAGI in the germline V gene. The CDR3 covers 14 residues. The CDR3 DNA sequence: TGTGCCAGCAGTTTTCAACAGGGGAACACTGAAGCTTTCTTT. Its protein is CASSFQQGNTEAFF.

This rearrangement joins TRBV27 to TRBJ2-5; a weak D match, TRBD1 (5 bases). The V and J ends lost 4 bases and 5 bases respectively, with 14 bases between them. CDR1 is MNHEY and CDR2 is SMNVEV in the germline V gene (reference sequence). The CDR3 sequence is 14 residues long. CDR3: CASSSPGISETQYF. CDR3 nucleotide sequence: TGTGCCAGCAGTTCCCCAGGGATTTCGGAGACCCAGTACTTC.

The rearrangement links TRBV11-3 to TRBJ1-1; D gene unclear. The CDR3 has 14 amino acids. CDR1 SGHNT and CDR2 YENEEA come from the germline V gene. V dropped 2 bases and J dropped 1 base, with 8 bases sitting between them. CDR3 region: CASSLSSGNTEAFF. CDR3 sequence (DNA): TGTGCCAGCAGCTTATCATCAGGGAACACTGAAGCTTTCTTT. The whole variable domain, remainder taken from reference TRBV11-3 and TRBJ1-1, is EAGVVQSPRYKIIEKKQPVAFWCNPISGHNTLYWYLQNLGQGPELLIRYENEEAVDDSQLPKDRFSAERLKGVDSTLKIQPAELGDSAVYLCASSLSSGNTEAFFGQGTRLTVV.

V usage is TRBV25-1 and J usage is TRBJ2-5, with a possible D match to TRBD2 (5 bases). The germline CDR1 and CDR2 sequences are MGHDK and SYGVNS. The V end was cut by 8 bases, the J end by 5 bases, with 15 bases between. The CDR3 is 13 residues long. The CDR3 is CASWRADYETQYF. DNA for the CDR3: TGTGCCAGCTGGAGAGCGGATTATGAGACCCAGTACTTC.

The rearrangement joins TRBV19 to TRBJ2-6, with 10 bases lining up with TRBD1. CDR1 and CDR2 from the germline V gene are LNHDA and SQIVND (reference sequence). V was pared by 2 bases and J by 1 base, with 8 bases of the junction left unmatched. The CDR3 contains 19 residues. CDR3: CASSILRGQGESGANVLTF. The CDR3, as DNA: TGTGCCAGTAGTATACTCCGAGGACAGGGGGAATCTGGGGCCAACGTCCTGACTTTC.

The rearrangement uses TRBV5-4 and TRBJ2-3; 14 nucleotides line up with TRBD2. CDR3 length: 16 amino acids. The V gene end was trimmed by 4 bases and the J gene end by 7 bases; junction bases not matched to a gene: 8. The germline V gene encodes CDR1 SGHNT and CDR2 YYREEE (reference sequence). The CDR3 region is CASSPGTSGSGYTQYF. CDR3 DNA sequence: TGTGCCAGCAGCCCTGGGACTAGCGGGAGCGGTTATACGCAGTATTTT. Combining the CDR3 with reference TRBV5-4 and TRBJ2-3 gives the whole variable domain ETGVTQSPTHLIKTRGQQVTLRCSSQSGHNTVSWYQQALGQGPQFIFQYYREEENGRGNFPPRFSGLQFPNYSSELNVNALELDDSALYLCASSPGTSGSGYTQYFGPGTRLTVL.

The CDR3 nucleotides are TGCGCCAGCAGCACACCCAGGGGAGCCGGAAACACCATATATTTT. It codes for CASSTPRGAGNTIYF. The rearrangement joins TRBV4-1 to TRBJ1-3, with D tentatively TRBD1 (6 bases). V was shortened by 5 bases and J by 4 bases, with 15 bases between the two germline ends. Germline assignment: CDR1 MGHRA and CDR2 YSYEKL. The CDR3 runs 15 residues.

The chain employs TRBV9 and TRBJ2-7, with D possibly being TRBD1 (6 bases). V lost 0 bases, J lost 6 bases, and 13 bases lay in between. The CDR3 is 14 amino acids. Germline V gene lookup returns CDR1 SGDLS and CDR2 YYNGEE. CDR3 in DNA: TGTGCCAGCAGCGTAGAAGTGCAGGGGCCCGAGCAGTACTTC. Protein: CASSVEVQGPEQYF.

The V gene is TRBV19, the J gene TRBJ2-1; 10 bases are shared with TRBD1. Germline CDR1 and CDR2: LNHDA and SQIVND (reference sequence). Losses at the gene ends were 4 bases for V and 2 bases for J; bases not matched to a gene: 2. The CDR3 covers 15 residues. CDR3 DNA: TGTGCCAGTAGTACGGACAGGGGGGCCTACAATGAGCAGTTCTTC. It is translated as CASSTDRGAYNEQFF.

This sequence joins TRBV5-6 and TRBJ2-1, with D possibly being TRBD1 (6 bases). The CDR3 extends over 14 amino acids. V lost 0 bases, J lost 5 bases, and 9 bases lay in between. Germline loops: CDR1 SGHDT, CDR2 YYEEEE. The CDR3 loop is CASSLGGLHNEQFF. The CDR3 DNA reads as TGTGCCAGCAGCTTGGGGGGGCTTCACAATGAGCAGTTCTTC. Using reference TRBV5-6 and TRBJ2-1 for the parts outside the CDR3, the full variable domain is DAGVTQSPTHLIKTRGQQVTLRCSPKSGHDTVSWYQQALGQGPQFIFQYYEEEERQRGNFPDRFSGHQFPNYSSELNVNALLLGDSALYLCASSLGGLHNEQFFGPGTRLTVL.

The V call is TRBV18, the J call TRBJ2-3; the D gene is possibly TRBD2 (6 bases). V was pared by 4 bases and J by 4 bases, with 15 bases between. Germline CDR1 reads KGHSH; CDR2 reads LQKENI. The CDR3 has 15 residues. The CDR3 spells CASSLPGLDSDTQYF. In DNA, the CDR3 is TGTGCCAGCTCACTGCCGGGACTTGACTCAGATACGCAGTATTTT.

Written as DNA, the CDR3 is TGTGCCAGTAGCTACTATCCAGGGGACGGCACTGAAGCTTTCTTT. Translated: CASSYYPGDGTEAFF. The gene calls are TRBV19 and TRBJ1-1; D perhaps matches TRBD1 (6 bases). This CDR3 region has 15 residues. Per germline, CDR1 LNHDA and CDR2 SQIVND (reference sequence). Trimming shortened V by 6 bases and J by 4 bases, and 18 bases separated the two germline ends.

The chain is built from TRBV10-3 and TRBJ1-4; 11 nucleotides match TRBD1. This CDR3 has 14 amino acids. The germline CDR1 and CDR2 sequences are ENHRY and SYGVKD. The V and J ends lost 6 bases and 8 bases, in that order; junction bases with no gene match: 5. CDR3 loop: CAIRGQGAREKLFF. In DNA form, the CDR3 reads TGTGCCATCAGAGGACAGGGGGCTCGGGAAAAACTGTTTTTT.

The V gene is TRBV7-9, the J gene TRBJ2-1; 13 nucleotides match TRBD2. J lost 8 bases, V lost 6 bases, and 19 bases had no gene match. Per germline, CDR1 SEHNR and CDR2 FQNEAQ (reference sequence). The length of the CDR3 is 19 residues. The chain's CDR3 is CASRNRLAGGLGDSYEQFF. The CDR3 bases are TGTGCCAGCAGGAATCGACTAGCGGGGGGCCTGGGCGATTCCTATGAGCAGTTCTTC.

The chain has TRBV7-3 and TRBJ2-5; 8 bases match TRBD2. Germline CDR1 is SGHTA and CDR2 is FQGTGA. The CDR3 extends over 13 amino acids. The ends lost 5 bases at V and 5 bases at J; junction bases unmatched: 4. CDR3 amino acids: CASSRGGGETQYF. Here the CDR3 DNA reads TGTGCCAGCAGCCGGGGGGGCGGGGAGACCCAGTACTTC. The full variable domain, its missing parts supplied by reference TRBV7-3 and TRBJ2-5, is GAGVSQTPSNKVTEKGKYVELRCDPISGHTALYWYRQSLGQGPEFLIYFQGTGAADDSGLPNDRFFAVRPEGSVSTLKIQRTERGDSAVYLCASSRGGGETQYFGPGTRLLVL.

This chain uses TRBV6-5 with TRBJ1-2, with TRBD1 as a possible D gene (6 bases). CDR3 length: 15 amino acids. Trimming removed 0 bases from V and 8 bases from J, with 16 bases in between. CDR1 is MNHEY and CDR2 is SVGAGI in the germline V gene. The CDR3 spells CASSYSKQGHRGYTF. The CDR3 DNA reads TGTGCCAGCAGTTACTCGAAACAGGGCCATAGGGGCTACACCTTC.

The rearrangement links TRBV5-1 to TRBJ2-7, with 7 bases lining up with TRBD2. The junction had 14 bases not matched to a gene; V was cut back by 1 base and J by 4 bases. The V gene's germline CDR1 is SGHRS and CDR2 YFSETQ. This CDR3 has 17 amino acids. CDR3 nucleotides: TGCGCCAGCAGCTTGAGTTTTGCGGGGGAACATAGTTACGAGCAGTACTTC. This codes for CASSLSFAGEHSYEQYF.